The 2 T cell receptor beta chains presented below share a single source sample, sequenced in a study of beta chain features in type 1 diabetes. Since all of the isolated RNA was reverse transcribed, expressed TCRB transcripts were what got sequenced. The assay was immunoSEQ multiplex PCR, and TCRdb's table has in-frame clones only and misses some. The table has fewer than 500,000 clones, about 14% seen once. The sequenced sample consisted of naive CD4+ T cells from blood. These receptors were collected from a man aged 30 to 39 in good health.

This chain uses TRBV11-3 with TRBJ2-1; 7 bases fit TRBD2. The CDR3 contains 15 residues. Per the germline V gene, CDR1 is SGHNT and CDR2 is YENEEA. V lost 2 bases and J lost 0; bases outside the gene matches: 1. CDR3 sequence: CASSLRTSSYNEQFF. The CDR3 DNA is TGTGCCAGCAGCTTAAGGACTAGCTCCTACAATGAGCAGTTCTTC.

CDR3: CASRGTDGYTF. CDR3 DNA: TGTGCCAGCAGAGGGACAGATGGCTACACCTTC. The V and J genes are TRBV9 and TRBJ1-2; 7 bases line up with TRBD1. V was clipped by 5 bases and J by 6 bases; unmatched bases: 1. Germline V CDR1 and CDR2: SGDLS, YYNGEE. The CDR3 totals 11 residues.